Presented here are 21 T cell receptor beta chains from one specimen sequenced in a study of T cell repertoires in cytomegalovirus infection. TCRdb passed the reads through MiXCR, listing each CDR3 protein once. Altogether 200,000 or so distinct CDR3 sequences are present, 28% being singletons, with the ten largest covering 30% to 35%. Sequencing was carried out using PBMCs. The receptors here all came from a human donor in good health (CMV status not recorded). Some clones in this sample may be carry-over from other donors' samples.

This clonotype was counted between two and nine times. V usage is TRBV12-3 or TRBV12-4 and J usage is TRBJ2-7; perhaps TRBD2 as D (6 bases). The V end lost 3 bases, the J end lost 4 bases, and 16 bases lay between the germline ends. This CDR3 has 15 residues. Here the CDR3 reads CASSFIGLAYYEQYF. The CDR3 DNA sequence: TGTGCCAGCAGTTTCATAGGGCTAGCGTATTACGAGCAGTACTTC.

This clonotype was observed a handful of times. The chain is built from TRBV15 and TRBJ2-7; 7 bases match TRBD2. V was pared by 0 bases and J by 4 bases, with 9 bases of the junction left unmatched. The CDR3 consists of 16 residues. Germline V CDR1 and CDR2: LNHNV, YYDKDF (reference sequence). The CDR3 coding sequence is TGTGCCACCAGCAGAGATCTGTCCAGCGGGGCTTACGAGCAGTACTTC. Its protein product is CATSRDLSSGAYEQYF. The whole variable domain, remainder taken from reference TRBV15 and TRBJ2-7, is DAMVIQNPRYQVTQFGKPVTLSCSQTLNHNVMYWYQQKSSQAPKLLFHYYDKDFNNEADTPDNFQSRRPNTSFCFLDIRSPGLGDTAMYLCATSRDLSSGAYEQYFGPGTRLTVT.

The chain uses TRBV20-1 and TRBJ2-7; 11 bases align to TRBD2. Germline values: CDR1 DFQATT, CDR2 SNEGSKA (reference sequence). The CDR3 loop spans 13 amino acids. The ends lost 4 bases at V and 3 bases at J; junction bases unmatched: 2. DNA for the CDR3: TGCAGTGCTAAGACTAGCGGGGTCTACGAGCAGTACTTC. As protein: CSAKTSGVYEQYF.

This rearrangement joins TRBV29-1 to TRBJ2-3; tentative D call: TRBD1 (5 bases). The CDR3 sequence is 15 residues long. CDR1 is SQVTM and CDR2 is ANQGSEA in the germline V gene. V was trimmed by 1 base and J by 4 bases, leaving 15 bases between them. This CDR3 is CSVEGGPRGPDTQYF. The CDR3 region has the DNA TGCAGCGTTGAAGGGGGCCCTAGGGGTCCAGATACGCAGTATTTT.

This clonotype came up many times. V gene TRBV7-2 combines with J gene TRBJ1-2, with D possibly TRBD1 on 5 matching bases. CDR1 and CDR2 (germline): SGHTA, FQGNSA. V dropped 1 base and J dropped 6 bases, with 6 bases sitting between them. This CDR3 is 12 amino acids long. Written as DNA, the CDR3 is TGTGCCAGCAGCTTAGACAGGAATGGCTACACCTTC. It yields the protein CASSLDRNGYTF. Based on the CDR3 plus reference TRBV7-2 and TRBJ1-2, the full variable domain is GAGVSQSPSNKVTEKGKDVELRCDPISGHTALYWYRQSLGQGLEFLIYFQGNSAPDKSGLPSDRFSAERTGGSVSTLTIQRTQQEDSAVYLCASSLDRNGYTFGSGTRLTVV.

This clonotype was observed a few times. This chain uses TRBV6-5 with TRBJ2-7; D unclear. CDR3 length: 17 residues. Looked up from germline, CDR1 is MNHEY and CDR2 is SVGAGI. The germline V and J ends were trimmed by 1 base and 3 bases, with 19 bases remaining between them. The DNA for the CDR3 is TGTGCCAGCAGTTACTATTACACGGTCGCGGTCAGCTACGAGCAGTACTTC. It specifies CASSYYYTVAVSYEQYF.

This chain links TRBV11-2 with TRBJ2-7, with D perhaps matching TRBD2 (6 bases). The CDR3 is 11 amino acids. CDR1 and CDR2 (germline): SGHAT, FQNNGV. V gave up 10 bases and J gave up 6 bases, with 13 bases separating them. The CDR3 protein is CATSGTVEQYF. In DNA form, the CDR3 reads TGTGCCACATCGGGGACTGTCGAGCAGTACTTC.

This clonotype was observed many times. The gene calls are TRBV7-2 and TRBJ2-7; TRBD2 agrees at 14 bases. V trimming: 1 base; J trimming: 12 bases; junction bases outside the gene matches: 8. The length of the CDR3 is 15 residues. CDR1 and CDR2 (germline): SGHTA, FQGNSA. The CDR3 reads CASSLEGLAGAIRYF. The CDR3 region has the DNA TGTGCCAGCAGCTTAGAGGGACTAGCGGGGGCAATACGGTACTTC.

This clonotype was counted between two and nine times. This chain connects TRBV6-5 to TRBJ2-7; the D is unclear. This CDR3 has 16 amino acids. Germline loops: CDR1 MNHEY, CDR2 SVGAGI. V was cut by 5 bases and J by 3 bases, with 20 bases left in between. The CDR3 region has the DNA TGTGCCAGCAGTCGACCCTCTGTTGGCTACTACTACGAGCAGTACTTC. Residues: CASSRPSVGYYYEQYF.

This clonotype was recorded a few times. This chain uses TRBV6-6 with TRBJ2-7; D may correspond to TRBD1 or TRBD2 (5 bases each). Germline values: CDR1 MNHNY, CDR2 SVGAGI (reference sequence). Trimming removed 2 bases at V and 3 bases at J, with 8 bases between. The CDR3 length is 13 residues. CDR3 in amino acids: CASSYGGNYEQYF. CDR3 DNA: TGTGCCAGCAGTTACGGGGGTAACTACGAGCAGTACTTC.

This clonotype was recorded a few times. The CDR3 coding sequence is TGTGCCAGCAGCCCGGACACTTGGAACACTGAAGCTTTCTTT. Protein sequence: CASSPDTWNTEAFF. The chain uses TRBV7-8 and TRBJ1-1; a possible D gene is TRBD1 (5 bases). CDR1 is SGHVS, CDR2 FQNEAQ, per germline. This CDR3 spans 14 amino acids. The germline V and J ends were trimmed by 5 bases and 1 base, with 11 bases remaining between them.

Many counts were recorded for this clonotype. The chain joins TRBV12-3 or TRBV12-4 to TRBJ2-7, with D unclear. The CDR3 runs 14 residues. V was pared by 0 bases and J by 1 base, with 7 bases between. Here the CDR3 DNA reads TGTGCCAGCAGTTTAGCAGGGTTGTCCTACGAGCAGTACTTC. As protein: CASSLAGLSYEQYF.

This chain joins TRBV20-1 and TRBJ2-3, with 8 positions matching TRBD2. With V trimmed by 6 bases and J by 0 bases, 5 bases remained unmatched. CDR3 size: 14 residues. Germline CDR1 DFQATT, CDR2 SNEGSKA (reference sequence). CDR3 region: CSAPTSGSTDTQYF. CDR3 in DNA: TGCAGTGCGCCAACTAGCGGCAGCACAGATACGCAGTATTTT.

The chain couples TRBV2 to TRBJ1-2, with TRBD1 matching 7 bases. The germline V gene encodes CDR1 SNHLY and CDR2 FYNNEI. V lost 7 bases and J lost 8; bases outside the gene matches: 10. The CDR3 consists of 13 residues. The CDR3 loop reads CASMEQGMGGYTF. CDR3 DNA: TGTGCCAGCATGGAACAGGGGATGGGGGGCTACACCTTC.

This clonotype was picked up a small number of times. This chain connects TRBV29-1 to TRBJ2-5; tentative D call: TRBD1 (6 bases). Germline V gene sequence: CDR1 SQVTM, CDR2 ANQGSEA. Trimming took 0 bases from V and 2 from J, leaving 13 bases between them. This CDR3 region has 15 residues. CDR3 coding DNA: TGCAGCGTTGAAGATAGGGCAGGGGCTCAAGAGACCCAGTACTTC. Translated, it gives CSVEDRAGAQETQYF. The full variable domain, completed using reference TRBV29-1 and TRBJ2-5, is SAVISQKPSRDICQRGTSLTIQCQVDSQVTMMFWYRQQPGQSLTLIATANQGSEATYESGFVIDKFPISRPNLTFSTLTVSNMSPEDSSIYLCSVEDRAGAQETQYFGPGTRLLVL.

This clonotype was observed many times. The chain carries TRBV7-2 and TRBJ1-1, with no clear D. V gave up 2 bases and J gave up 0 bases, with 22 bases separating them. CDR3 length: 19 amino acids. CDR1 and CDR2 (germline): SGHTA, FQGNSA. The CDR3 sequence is CASSLYAAREPSLNTEAFF. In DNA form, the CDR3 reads TGTGCCAGCAGCTTATACGCTGCGAGGGAGCCTAGTTTGAACACTGAAGCTTTCTTT.

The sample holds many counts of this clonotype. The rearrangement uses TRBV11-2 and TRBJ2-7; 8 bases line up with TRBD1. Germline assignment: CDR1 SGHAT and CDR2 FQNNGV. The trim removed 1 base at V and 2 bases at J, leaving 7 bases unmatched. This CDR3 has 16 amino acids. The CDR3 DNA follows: TGTGCCAGCAGCTTAGGACTACGGGACAGGCCCTACGAGCAGTACTTC. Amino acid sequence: CASSLGLRDRPYEQYF. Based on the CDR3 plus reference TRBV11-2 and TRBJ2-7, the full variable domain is EAGVAQSPRYKIIEKRQSVAFWCNPISGHATLYWYQQILGQGPKLLIQFQNNGVVDDSQLPKDRFSAERLKGVDSTLKIQPAKLEDSAVYLCASSLGLRDRPYEQYFGPGTRLTVT.

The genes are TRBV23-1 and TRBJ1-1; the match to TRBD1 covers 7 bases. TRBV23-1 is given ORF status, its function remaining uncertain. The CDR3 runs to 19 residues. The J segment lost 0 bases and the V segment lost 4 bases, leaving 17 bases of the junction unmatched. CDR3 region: CASSRHNPDRPFMNTEAFF. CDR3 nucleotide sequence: TGCGCCAGCAGTCGCCACAACCCGGACAGGCCATTTATGAACACTGAAGCTTTCTTT.

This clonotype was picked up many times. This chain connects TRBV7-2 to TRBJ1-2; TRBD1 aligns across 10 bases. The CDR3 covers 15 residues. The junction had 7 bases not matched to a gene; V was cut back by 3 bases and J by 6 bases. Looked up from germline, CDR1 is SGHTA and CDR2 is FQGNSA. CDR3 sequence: CASSFVTGGRDGYTF. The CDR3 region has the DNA TGTGCCAGCAGCTTCGTGACAGGGGGCAGGGATGGCTACACCTTC.

CDR3 amino acids: CASSLGGEGRAFF. The CDR3 coding sequence is TGCGCCAGCAGCCTGGGGGGTGAAGGGCGAGCTTTCTTT. This rearrangement joins TRBV5-1 to TRBJ1-1; D may be TRBD1 (5 bases). The germline V gene encodes CDR1 SGHRS and CDR2 YFSETQ. The CDR3 runs to 13 residues. V lost 4 bases to trimming and J lost 10 bases, with 17 bases between them.

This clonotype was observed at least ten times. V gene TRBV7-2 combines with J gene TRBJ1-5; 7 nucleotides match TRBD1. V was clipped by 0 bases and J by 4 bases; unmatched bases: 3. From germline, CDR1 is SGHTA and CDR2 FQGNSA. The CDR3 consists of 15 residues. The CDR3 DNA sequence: TGTGCCAGCAGCTTAGCTGGGACAGATAATCAGCCCCAGCATTTT. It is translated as CASSLAGTDNQPQHF.